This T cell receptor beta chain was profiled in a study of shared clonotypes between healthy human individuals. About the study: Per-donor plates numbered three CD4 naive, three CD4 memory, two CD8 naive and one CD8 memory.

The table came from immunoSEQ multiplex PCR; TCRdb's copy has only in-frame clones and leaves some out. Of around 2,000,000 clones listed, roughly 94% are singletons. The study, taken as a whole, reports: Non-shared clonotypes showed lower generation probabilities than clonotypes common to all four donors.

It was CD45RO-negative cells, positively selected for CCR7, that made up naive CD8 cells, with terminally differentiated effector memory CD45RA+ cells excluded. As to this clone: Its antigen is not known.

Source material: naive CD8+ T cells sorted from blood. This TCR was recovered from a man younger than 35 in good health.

Here the CDR3 reads CASRELTGSYGYTF. In nucleotides, the CDR3 is TGTGCCAGTAGGGAACTCACAGGGTCCTATGGCTACACCTTC. The rearrangement links TRBV19 to TRBJ1-2; TRBD1 might be the D (6 bases). Trimming took off 6 bases at V and 4 bases at J, with 15 bases between the two ends. The CDR3 contains 14 residues. Germline CDR1 reads LNHDA; CDR2 reads SQIVND (reference sequence).